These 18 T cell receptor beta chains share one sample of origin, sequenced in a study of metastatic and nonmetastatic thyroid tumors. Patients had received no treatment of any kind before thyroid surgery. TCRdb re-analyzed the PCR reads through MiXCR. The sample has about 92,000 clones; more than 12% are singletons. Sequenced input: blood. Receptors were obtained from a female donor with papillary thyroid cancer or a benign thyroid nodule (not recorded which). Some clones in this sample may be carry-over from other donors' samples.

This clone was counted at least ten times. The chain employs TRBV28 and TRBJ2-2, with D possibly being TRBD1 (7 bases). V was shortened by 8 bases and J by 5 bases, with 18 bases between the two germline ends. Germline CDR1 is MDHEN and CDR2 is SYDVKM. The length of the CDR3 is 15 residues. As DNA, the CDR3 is TGTGCCAGCGGAGTTGGAGGGGGCTTTACCGGGGAGCTGTTTTTT. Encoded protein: CASGVGGGFTGELFF. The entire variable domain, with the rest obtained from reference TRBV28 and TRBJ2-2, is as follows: DVKVTQSSRYLVKRTGEKVFLECVQDMDHENMFWYRQDPGLGLRLIYFSYDVKMKEKGDIPEGYSVSREKKERFSLILESASTNQTSMYLCASGVGGGFTGELFFGEGSRLTVL.

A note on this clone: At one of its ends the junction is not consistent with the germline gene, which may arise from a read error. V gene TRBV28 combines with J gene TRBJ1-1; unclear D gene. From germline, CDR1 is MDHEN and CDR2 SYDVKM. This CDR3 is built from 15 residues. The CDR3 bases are TGTGTCAGCAGTGTTTTTAAAGGCCTGAACACTGAAGCTTTCTTT. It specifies CVSSVFKGLNTEAFF.

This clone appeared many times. The CDR3 spells CASSVEGGQGAFNEQFF. The CDR3 DNA follows: TGTGCCAGCAGCGTAGAAGGCGGCCAGGGGGCCTTTAATGAGCAGTTCTTC. V gene TRBV9 combines with J gene TRBJ2-1; 8 bases line up with TRBD1. The junction had 12 bases not matched to a gene; V was cut back by 0 bases and J by 7 bases. Germline V CDR1 and CDR2: SGDLS, YYNGEE. The CDR3 length is 17 residues.

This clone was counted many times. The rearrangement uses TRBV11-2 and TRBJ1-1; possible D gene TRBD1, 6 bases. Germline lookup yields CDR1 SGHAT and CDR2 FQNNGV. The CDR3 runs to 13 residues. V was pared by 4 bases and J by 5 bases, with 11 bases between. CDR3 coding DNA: TGTGCCAGCAGCTCCCCAGGGGTGACTGAAGCTTTCTTT. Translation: CASSSPGVTEAFF.

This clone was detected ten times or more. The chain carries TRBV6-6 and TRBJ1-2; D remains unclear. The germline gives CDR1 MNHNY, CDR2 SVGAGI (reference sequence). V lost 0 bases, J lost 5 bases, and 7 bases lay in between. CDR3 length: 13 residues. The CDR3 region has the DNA TGTGCCAGCAGTTACTCGGGAGCGTATGGCTACACCTTC. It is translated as CASSYSGAYGYTF.

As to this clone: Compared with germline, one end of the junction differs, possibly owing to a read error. CDR3 loop: CASSFPAASGRGCIGGELFF. The CDR3 DNA reads TGTGCCAGCAGCTTCCCAGCCGCGTCCGGCAGAGGGTGTATTGGCGGGGAGTTGTTTTTT. The chain carries TRBV7-2 and TRBJ2-2, with a possible D match to TRBD2 (6 bases). Germline V CDR1 and CDR2: SGHTA, FQGNSA. The CDR3 extends over 20 amino acids.

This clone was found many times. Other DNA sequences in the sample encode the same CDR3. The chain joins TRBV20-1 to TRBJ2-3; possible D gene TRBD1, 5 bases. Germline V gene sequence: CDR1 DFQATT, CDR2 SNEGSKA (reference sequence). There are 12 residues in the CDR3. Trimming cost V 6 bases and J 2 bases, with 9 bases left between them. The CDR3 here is CSAVDNTDTQYF. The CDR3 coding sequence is TGCAGTGCAGTGGACAACACAGATACGCAGTATTTT.

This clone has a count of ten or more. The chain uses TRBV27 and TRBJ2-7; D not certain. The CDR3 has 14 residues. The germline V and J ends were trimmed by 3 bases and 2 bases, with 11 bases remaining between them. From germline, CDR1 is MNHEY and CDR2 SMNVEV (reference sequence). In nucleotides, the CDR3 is TGTGCCAGCAGTTTTCTAGGGCCCCCCTACGAGCAGTACTTC. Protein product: CASSFLGPPYEQYF.

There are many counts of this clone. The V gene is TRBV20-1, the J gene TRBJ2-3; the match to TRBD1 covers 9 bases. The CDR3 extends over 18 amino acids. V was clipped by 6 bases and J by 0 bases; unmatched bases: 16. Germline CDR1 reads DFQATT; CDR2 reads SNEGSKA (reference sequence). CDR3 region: CSALETGTGHSSTDTQYF. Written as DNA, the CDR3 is TGCAGTGCCCTCGAGACCGGGACAGGGCACTCTAGCACAGATACGCAGTATTTT.

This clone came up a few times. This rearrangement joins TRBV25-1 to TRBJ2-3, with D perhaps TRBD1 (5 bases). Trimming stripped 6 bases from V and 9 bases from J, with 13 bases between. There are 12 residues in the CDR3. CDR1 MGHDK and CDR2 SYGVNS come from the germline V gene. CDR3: CASRWTSGTQYF. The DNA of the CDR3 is TGTGCCAGCAGGTGGACATCAGGGACGCAGTATTTT.

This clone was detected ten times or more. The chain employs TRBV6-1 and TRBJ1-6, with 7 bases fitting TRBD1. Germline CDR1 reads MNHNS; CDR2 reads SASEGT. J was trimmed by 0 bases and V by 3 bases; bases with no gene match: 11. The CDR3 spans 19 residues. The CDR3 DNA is TGTGCCAGCAGTGATACAGGGGTCAAGACGAGCTCCTATAATTCACCCCTCCACTTT. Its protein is CASSDTGVKTSSYNSPLHF.

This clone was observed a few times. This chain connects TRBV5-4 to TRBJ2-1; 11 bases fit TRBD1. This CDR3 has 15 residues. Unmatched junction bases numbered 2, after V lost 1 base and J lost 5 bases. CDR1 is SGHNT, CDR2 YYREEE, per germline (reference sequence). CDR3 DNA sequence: TGTGCCAGCAGCTTGCAGGGACAGGGGGACAATGAGCAGTTCTTC. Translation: CASSLQGQGDNEQFF.

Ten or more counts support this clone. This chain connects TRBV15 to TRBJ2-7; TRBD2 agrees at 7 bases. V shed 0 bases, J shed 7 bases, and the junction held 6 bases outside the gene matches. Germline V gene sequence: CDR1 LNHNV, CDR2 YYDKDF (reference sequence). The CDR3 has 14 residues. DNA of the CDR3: TGTGCCACCAGCAGAGATGAGGGAGGGAGGGAGCAGTACTTC. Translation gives CATSRDEGGREQYF.

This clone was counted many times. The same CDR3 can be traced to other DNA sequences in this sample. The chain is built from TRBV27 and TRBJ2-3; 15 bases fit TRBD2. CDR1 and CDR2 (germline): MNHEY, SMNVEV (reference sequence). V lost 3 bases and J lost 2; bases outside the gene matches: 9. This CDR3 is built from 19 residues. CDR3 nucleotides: TGTGCCAGCAGTTTGCACTTTGGACTAGCGGGGGGGATCACAGATACGCAGTATTTT. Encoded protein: CASSLHFGLAGGITDTQYF.

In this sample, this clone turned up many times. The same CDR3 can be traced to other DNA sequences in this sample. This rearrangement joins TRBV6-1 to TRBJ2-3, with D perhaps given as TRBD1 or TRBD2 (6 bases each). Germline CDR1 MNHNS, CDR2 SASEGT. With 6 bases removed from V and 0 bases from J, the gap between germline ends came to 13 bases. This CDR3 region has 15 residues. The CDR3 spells CASRLGGFSTDTQYF. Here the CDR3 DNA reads TGTGCCAGCAGGCTCGGGGGCTTTAGCACAGATACGCAGTATTTT.

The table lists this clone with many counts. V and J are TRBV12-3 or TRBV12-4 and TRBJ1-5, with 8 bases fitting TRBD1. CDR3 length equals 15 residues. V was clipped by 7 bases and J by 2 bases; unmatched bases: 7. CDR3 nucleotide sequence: TGTGCCAGCACCTTCGGGACAGGAGGCAATCAGCCCCAGCATTTT. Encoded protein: CASTFGTGGNQPQHF.

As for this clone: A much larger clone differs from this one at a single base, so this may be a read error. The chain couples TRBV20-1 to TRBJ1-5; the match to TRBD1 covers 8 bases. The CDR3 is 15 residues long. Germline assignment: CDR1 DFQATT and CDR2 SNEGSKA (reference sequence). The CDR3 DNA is TGCATTGCCCTCCTCGGGACAGGCAACAATCAGCCCCAGCATTTT. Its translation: CIALLGTGNNQPQHF.

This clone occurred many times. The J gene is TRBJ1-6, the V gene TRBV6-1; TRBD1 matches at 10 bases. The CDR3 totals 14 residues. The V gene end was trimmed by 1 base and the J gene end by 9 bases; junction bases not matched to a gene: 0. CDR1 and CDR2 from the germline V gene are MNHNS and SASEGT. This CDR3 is CASSEGTGGSPLHF. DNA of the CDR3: TGTGCCAGCAGTGAAGGGACAGGGGGTTCACCCCTCCACTTT.